The clone carrying this T cell receptor (beta chain) was recorded once. Antigen specificity is unknown. The data stem from a study of PD-1 blockade in classical Hodgkin lymphoma. Study details: A 3 mg/kg intravenous dose of nivolumab was received by patients every 2 weeks.

Every patient experienced relapse after autologous stem cell transplantation, and brentuximab vedotin exposure varied. Thawed PBMCs yielded CD4+ T cells through magnetic negative selection. Repertoires were generated with immunoSEQ multiplex PCR, while TCRdb's copy carries only in-frame clones and drops some. The table includes about 15,000 clones, around 81% detected once. Per the germline V gene, CDR1 is MGHRA and CDR2 is YSYEKL. V lost 0 bases and J lost 6, with 12 bases in between. This CDR3 is 16 amino acids long. Study-level findings and limits: Reports described newly diagnosed patients as having lower baseline TCR diversity than healthy donors. Lower baseline TCR diversity marked trial partial responders and progressors. Any patient who commenced nivolumab under 1 year after ASCT was excluded.

The TCR originated in a human donor with classical Hodgkin lymphoma. The rearrangement joins TRBV4-1 to TRBJ1-6; D gene unclear. Sequenced material: CD4+ T cells from blood, taken at baseline. The CDR3 here is CASSQEVAASNSPLHF. For the CDR3, the DNA is TGCGCCAGCAGCCAAGAGGTGGCAGCTAGTAATTCACCCCTCCACTTT.